A selection of T cell receptor beta chains follows, all from one sample in a study of graft-versus-host responses after intestinal transplantation. Sequencing was performed with immunoSEQ multiplex PCR; in TCRdb, only in-frame clones are kept and a portion is missing. The data hold over 45,000 clones, with 90% to 95% observed a single time. Antigens for these TCRs are unknown. Sequenced material: unstimulated CD4+ T cells sorted from spleen or lymph node cells, taken before transplant. The receptors originated from a human donor who was the organ donor for an intestinal transplant. Each CDR3 is given with its conserved first and last residue. Fields, in order: V gene, D gene, clone size, J gene, CDR3 protein, CDR3 DNA. D genes are given only for firm matches. Clone size, where shown, is once, few, many, or a class for clones that have expanded.

>TRBV10-3|-|-|TRBJ1-3
CATEPRNSGNTIYF
TGTGCCACCGAACCACGGAACTCTGGAAACACCATATATTTT
>TRBV5-4|TRBD1|-|TRBJ2-7
CASSFPGQGGEQYF
TGTGCCAGCAGCTTTCCTGGACAGGGAGGAGAGCAGTACTTC
>TRBV29-1|-|-|TRBJ1-1
CSVLTGRITEAFF
TGCAGCGTTTTAACAGGGAGAATCACTGAAGCTTTCTTT
>TRBV9|-|-|TRBJ2-7
CASSVGEGTFYEQYF
TGTGCCAGCAGCGTAGGTGAAGGGACATTTTACGAGCAGTACTTC
>TRBV7-2|-|-|TRBJ2-7
CASSLTATGSEQYF
TGTGCCAGCAGCCTAACCGCTACAGGGAGCGAGCAGTACTTC
>TRBV7-2|-|once|TRBJ2-2
CAGSLVGDSLNTGELFF
TGTGCCGGCAGCTTAGTGGGAGACAGCTTGAACACCGGGGAGCTGTTTTTT
>TRBV6-1|TRBD2|-|TRBJ2-7
CASLRTSGSLQQYF
TGTGCCAGCCTACGGACTAGCGGGTCTCTCCAGCAGTACTTC
>TRBV14|-|-|TRBJ1-2
CASSQGFDGYGYTF
TGTGCCAGCAGCCAAGGCTTCGACGGCTATGGCTACACCTTC
>TRBV9|-|-|TRBJ2-4
CASSRRDRAKNIQYF
TGTGCCAGCAGCCGCCGGGACCGAGCCAAAAACATTCAGTACTTC
>TRBV6-5|-|-|TRBJ2-1
CASSYDGALKYNEQFF
TGTGCCAGCAGTTACGATGGCGCCTTGAAGTACAATGAGCAGTTCTTC
>TRBV6-6|TRBD1|-|TRBJ2-6
CASTTGGSGANVLTF
TGTGCCAGCACCACAGGGGGATCCGGGGCCAACGTCCTGACTTTC
>TRBV4-3|-|-|TRBJ1-5
CASSQDLNGQPQHF
TGCGCCAGCAGCCAAGACTTGAACGGCCAGCCCCAGCATTTT
>TRBV7-9|-|-|TRBJ1-1
CASSLVGIPEAFF
TGTGCCAGCAGCTTAGTAGGGATCCCTGAAGCTTTCTTT
>TRBV5-1|TRBD2|-|TRBJ2-3
CASSLLRSGGSDTQYF
TGCGCCAGCAGCCTCCTTCGAAGCGGGGGCTCAGATACGCAGTATTTT
>TRBV4-3|TRBD1|-|TRBJ1-4
CASSQDGTGYEKLFF
TGCGCCAGCAGCCAAGATGGGACAGGGTATGAAAAACTGTTTTTT
>TRBV27|-|-|TRBJ1-5
CASSLRRDNQPQHF
TGTGCCAGCAGTTTACGCAGGGACAATCAGCCCCAGCATTTT
>TRBV5-8|TRBD1|-|TRBJ1-2
CASSSGTGVNYGYTF
TGTGCCAGCAGCTCCGGGACAGGGGTTAACTATGGCTACACCTTC
>TRBV6-6|TRBD1|-|TRBJ1-4
CASSQGGSNEKLFF
TGTGCCAGCAGTCAGGGGGGATCTAATGAAAAACTGTTTTTT
>TRBV11-2|TRBD2|-|TRBJ2-3
CASSPTLAGAHHTQYF
TGTGCCAGCAGCCCCACGCTAGCGGGGGCCCACCATACGCAGTATTTT
>TRBV6-6|-|-|TRBJ2-7
CASSPSANSYEQYF
TGTGCCAGCAGTCCATCTGCAAACTCCTACGAGCAGTACTTC
>TRBV7-9|-|-|TRBJ2-7
CASSFAGVDEQYF
TGTGCCAGCAGCTTTGCAGGGGTTGACGAGCAGTACTTC
>TRBV6-1|-|-|TRBJ1-1
CASSEAGNTEAFF
TGTGCCAGCAGTGAAGCGGGTAACACTGAAGCTTTCTTT
>TRBV6-5|TRBD2|once|TRBJ2-7
CASSSGGALEYF
TGTGCCAGCTCGAGCGGGGGGGCCTTGGAGTACTTC
>TRBV5-5|-|-|TRBJ2-7
CASSLVTPGNYEQYF
TGTGCCAGCAGCTTGGTAACCCCAGGGAACTACGAGCAGTACTTC
>TRBV2|TRBD2|-|TRBJ2-1
CASNGGALNEQFF
TGTGCCAGCAACGGGGGGGCCCTCAATGAGCAGTTCTTC
>TRBV9|-|once|TRBJ2-3
CASSVGGRLSTDTQYF
TGTGCCAGCAGCGTTGGGGGACGCTTAAGCACAGATACGCAGTATTTT
>TRBV6-5|-|-|TRBJ1-2
CASSQTGGNYGYTF
TGTGCCAGCAGCCAAACCGGGGGAAACTATGGCTACACCTTC
>TRBV5-1|-|-|TRBJ2-3
CASSLVFGGVGADTQYF
TGCGCCAGCAGCTTGGTCTTTGGTGGGGTTGGGGCAGATACGCAGTATTTT
>TRBV12-5|TRBD2|-|TRBJ2-2
CASGSQRGNTGELFF
TGTGCTAGTGGTTCGCAGCGGGGGAACACCGGGGAGCTGTTTTTT
>TRBV18|-|-|TRBJ1-1
CASSPEVVGLGTEAFF
TGTGCCAGCTCACCAGAAGTGGTAGGATTAGGAACTGAAGCTTTCTTT
>TRBV5-1|-|-|TRBJ1-2
CASSLAPSGYGYTF
TGCGCCAGCAGCTTGGCCCCGTCTGGTTATGGCTACACCTTC
>TRBV4-2|TRBD2|-|TRBJ2-3
CASSQVGTSGGGRPDTQYF
TGTGCCAGCAGCCAAGTAGGGACTAGCGGGGGGGGTCGACCAGATACGCAGTATTTT
>TRBV2|TRBD1|-|TRBJ1-3
CASSDWTGGTIYF
TGTGCCAGCAGTGATTGGACAGGGGGCACCATATATTTT
>TRBV6-6|TRBD2|-|TRBJ2-7
CASSRAAGGPYEQYF
TGTGCCAGCAGCCGCGCAGCGGGGGGCCCCTACGAGCAGTACTTC
>TRBV7-9|TRBD1|-|TRBJ1-2
CASSPGTEEYGYTF
TGTGCCAGCAGCCCCGGGACAGAGGAATATGGCTACACCTTC
>TRBV7-3|-|once|TRBJ1-1
CASSWGRTREGTEAFF
TGTGCCAGCAGCTGGGGTAGGACCAGGGAGGGCACTGAAGCTTTCTTT
>TRBV4-3|-|-|TRBJ1-2
CASSQDWAGDTYGYTF
TGCGCCAGCAGCCAAGATTGGGCAGGGGATACCTATGGCTACACCTTC
>TRBV29-1|-|-|TRBJ1-3
CSVGGFSGNTIYF
TGCAGCGTTGGCGGGTTCTCTGGAAACACCATATATTTT
>TRBV10-3|-|-|TRBJ2-5
CAISSGEEETQYF
TGTGCCATCAGTTCGGGGGAAGAAGAGACCCAGTACTTC
>TRBV2|TRBD1|-|TRBJ1-2
CASRIQGAYGYTF
TGTGCCAGCAGAATACAGGGGGCATATGGCTACACCTTC
>TRBV10-2|-|-|TRBJ1-5
CASCRDSNQPQHF
TGCGCCAGCTGCAGGGATAGCAATCAGCCCCAGCATTTT
>TRBV4-3|-|-|TRBJ1-2
CASSHGQGYGYTF
TGCGCCAGCAGCCACGGACAAGGCTATGGCTACACCTTC
>TRBV10-3|TRBD2|once|TRBJ2-2
CAIGGLAANTGELFF
TGTGCCATCGGGGGACTAGCGGCGAACACCGGGGAGCTGTTTTTT
>TRBV29-1|-|-|TRBJ2-1
CSVGFFRGGPGEQFF
TGCAGCGTTGGGTTCTTTCGCGGGGGCCCGGGGGAGCAGTTCTTC
>TRBV5-4|TRBD1|-|TRBJ2-6
CASSFGTGGPGANVLTF
TGTGCCAGCAGCTTTGGGACAGGGGGGCCTGGGGCCAACGTCCTGACTTTC
>TRBV18|-|-|TRBJ2-4
CASSPGAKNIQYF
TGTGCCAGCTCACCAGGGGCCAAAAACATTCAGTACTTC
>TRBV9|TRBD1|-|TRBJ1-2
CASTGQPHLGGYTF
TGTGCCAGCACGGGACAGCCCCATTTGGGTGGCTACACCTTC
>TRBV19|TRBD1|-|TRBJ1-2
CASSSPGQGGSYGYTF
TGTGCCAGTAGTTCACCGGGACAGGGTGGGAGCTATGGCTACACCTTC
>TRBV11-2|TRBD1|once|TRBJ2-2
CASSLSRQGGGELFF
TGTGCCAGCAGCTTATCCAGACAGGGCGGCGGGGAGCTGTTTTTT
>TRBV4-3|-|-|TRBJ1-4
CASSQAVVEKLFF
TGCGCCAGCAGCCAAGCAGTAGTTGAAAAACTGTTTTTT
>TRBV4-1|-|-|TRBJ2-7
CASSQDLQGRYEQYF
TGCGCCAGCAGCCAAGATCTACAGGGGAGGTACGAGCAGTACTTC
>TRBV5-4|-|once|TRBJ2-5
CASSLARFQETQYF
TGTGCCAGCAGCTTGGCGCGGTTCCAAGAGACCCAGTACTTC
>TRBV2|TRBD2|-|TRBJ2-7
CASINQPGGYEQYF
TGTGCCAGCATTAACCAACCGGGGGGGTACGAGCAGTACTTC